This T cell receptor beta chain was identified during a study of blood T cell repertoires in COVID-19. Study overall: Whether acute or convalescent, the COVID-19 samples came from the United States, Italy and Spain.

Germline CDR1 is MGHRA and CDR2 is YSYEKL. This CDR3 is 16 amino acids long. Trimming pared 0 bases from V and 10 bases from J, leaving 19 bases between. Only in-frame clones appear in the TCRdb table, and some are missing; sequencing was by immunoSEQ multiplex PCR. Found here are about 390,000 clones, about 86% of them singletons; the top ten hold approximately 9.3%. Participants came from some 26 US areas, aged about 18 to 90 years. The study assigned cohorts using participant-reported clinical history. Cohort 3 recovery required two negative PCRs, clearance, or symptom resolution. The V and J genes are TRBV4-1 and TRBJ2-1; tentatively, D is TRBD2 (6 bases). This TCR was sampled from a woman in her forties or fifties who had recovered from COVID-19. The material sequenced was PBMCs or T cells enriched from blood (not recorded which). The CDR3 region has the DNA TGCGCCAGCAGCCAAGATTTGGGGACTCTCTCTTTGGAGCAGTTCTTC. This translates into CASSQDLGTLSLEQFF.